The 24 T cell receptor beta chains listed next were all sequenced from one sample in a study of cytomegalovirus exposure and HLA in healthy donors. The primer mix had 60 Vbeta and 13 Jbeta primers. The assay was immunoSEQ multiplex PCR, and TCRdb's table has in-frame clones only and misses some. The table has approximately 180,000 clones, 72% seen once. The source material was PBMCs. These receptors were obtained from a human donor in good health.

The chain recombines TRBV7-2 with TRBJ1-3, with a tentative D call TRBD1 (5 bases). CDR3 length equals 16 residues. With 2 bases removed from V and 4 bases from J, the gap between germline ends came to 15 bases. Germline V gene lookup returns CDR1 SGHTA and CDR2 FQGNSA. CDR3 nucleotide sequence: TGTGCCAGCAGCTTAAAGGCGCGGTCAGGGGGAAACACCATATATTTT. Its translation: CASSLKARSGGNTIYF. Based on the CDR3 plus reference TRBV7-2 and TRBJ1-3, the full variable domain is GAGVSQSPSNKVTEKGKDVELRCDPISGHTALYWYRQSLGQGLEFLIYFQGNSAPDKSGLPSDRFSAERTGGSVSTLTIQRTQQEDSAVYLCASSLKARSGGNTIYFGEGSWLTVV.

The rearrangement uses TRBV6-6 and TRBJ1-4, with D unclear. In germline, CDR1 is MNHNY, CDR2 SVGAGI (reference sequence). V lost 7 bases and J lost 4, with 13 bases in between. CDR3 length: 14 amino acids. The CDR3: CASTTAGSNEKLFF. CDR3 in DNA: TGTGCCAGCACCACTGCGGGGAGTAATGAAAAACTGTTTTTT.

The chain links TRBV7-3 to TRBJ1-1, with TRBD1 matching over 12 bases. This CDR3 comprises 15 residues. Trimming took 5 bases from V and 5 from J; bases not matched to a gene: 6. From germline, CDR1 is SGHTA and CDR2 FQGTGA. CDR3 in DNA: TGTGCCAGCAGCGAGGGGACAGGGGGCTTGACTGAAGCTTTCTTT. Its protein is CASSEGTGGLTEAFF.

The chain combines TRBV6-5 with TRBJ2-7; possible D gene TRBD1, 5 bases. The CDR3 has 14 amino acids. Germline CDR1 reads MNHEY; CDR2 reads SVGAGI. Trimming pared 5 bases from V and 2 bases from J, leaving 13 bases between. CDR3 DNA: TGTGCCAGCAGTCGCTCGGACAAGACCTACGAGCAGTACTTC. It specifies CASSRSDKTYEQYF.

The rearrangement links TRBV29-1 to TRBJ1-1; perhaps TRBD1 as D (5 bases). V lost 4 bases, J lost 7 bases, and 13 bases lay in between. The germline gives CDR1 SQVTM, CDR2 ANQGSEA. The CDR3 totals 12 residues. CDR3 nucleotides: TGCAGCGTTGCGGGCAGGGCCCTTGAAGCTTTCTTT. The encoded protein is CSVAGRALEAFF.

The V call is TRBV6-5, the J call TRBJ2-7, with D possibly TRBD1 on 7 matching bases. Looked up from germline, CDR1 is MNHEY and CDR2 is SVGAGI. This CDR3 is built from 15 residues. V lost 0 bases, J lost 3 bases, and 12 bases lay in between. The CDR3 bases are TGTGCCAGCAGTTACTCGTCAGGGGGGCTCTACGAGCAGTACTTC. Its translation: CASSYSSGGLYEQYF.

V and J are TRBV27 and TRBJ1-6; no definite D call. V lost 2 bases to trimming and J lost 7 bases, with 3 bases between them. The CDR3 is made up of 12 amino acids. Germline V CDR1 and CDR2: MNHEY, SMNVEV (reference sequence). The DNA of the CDR3 is TGTGCCAGCAGTTTACAGAATTCACCCCTCCACTTT. Amino acids: CASSLQNSPLHF.

This clone is a singleton in its sample. CDR3 in DNA: TGTGCCAGCAGTGAAGGCAGGGTGAATTTAAACACCGGGGAGCTGTTTTTT. This sequence encodes CASSEGRVNLNTGELFF. The chain links TRBV2 to TRBJ2-2; possibly TRBD1 for D (5 bases). Looked up from germline, CDR1 is SNHLY and CDR2 is FYNNEI. The CDR3 loop spans 17 amino acids. The germline V and J ends were trimmed by 1 base and 2 bases, with 14 bases remaining between them. The full variable domain, completed using reference TRBV2 and TRBJ2-2, is EPEVTQTPSHQVTQMGQEVILRCVPISNHLYFYWYRQILGQKVEFLVSFYNNEISEKSEIFDDQFSVERPDGSNFTLKIRSTKLEDSAMYFCASSEGRVNLNTGELFFGEGSRLTVL.

The rearrangement uses TRBV6-5 and TRBJ2-6, with TRBD1 matching 7 bases. Unmatched junction bases numbered 7, after V lost 7 bases and J lost 4 bases. Germline CDR1 reads MNHEY; CDR2 reads SVGAGI. This CDR3 has 15 amino acids. The CDR3 DNA sequence: TGTGCCAGCACCCCGGACAGGTGGGGGGCCAACGTCCTGACTTTC. Its protein is CASTPDRWGANVLTF.

V usage is TRBV11-2 and J usage is TRBJ2-1, with a weak D call TRBD2 (5 bases). V was shortened by 2 bases and J by 8 bases, with 19 bases between the two germline ends. Germline CDR1 SGHAT, CDR2 FQNNGV. This CDR3 has 16 residues. This CDR3 is CASSLKGSLPEDEQFF. The CDR3 DNA reads as TGTGCCAGCAGCTTAAAGGGTTCCCTCCCGGAGGATGAGCAGTTCTTC. Combining the CDR3 with reference TRBV11-2 and TRBJ2-1 gives the whole variable domain EAGVAQSPRYKIIEKRQSVAFWCNPISGHATLYWYQQILGQGPKLLIQFQNNGVVDDSQLPKDRFSAERLKGVDSTLKIQPAKLEDSAVYLCASSLKGSLPEDEQFFGPGTRLTVL.

This clone turned up a few times. The rearrangement uses TRBV30 and TRBJ2-7, with D maybe TRBD2 (6 bases). V lost 2 bases, J lost 12 bases, and 17 bases lay in between. Germline V gene data show CDR1 as GTSNPN and CDR2 as SVGIG (reference sequence). CDR3 length: 12 residues. The chain's CDR3 is CAWSPVGGKRYF. The DNA for the CDR3 is TGTGCCTGGAGTCCGGTTGGGGGGAAAAGGTACTTC.

This clone was recorded once. The chain joins TRBV29-1 to TRBJ2-1; 7 nucleotides agree with TRBD1. Germline V gene lookup returns CDR1 SQVTM and CDR2 ANQGSEA. V gave up 4 bases and J gave up 3 bases; unmatched junction bases: 3. The length of the CDR3 is 13 residues. CDR3 in amino acids: CSVGRDSYNEQFF. The CDR3 DNA sequence: TGCAGCGTTGGCCGGGACAGCTACAATGAGCAGTTCTTC.

Regarding this clone: The junction departs from the called germline gene at one end, perhaps through a read error. The CDR3 nucleotides read TGTGCTAGCAGCTTAGTAGCAGGGGCTGAAGCTTTCTTT. Translating gives CASSLVAGAEAFF. V usage is TRBV7-7 and J usage is TRBJ1-1; possible D gene TRBD1, 6 bases. This CDR3 has 13 amino acids. Germline CDR1 reads SSHAT; CDR2 reads FNYEAQ (reference sequence).

The V gene is TRBV18, the J gene TRBJ1-3; perhaps TRBD1 as D (6 bases). With 0 bases removed from V and 0 bases from J, the gap between germline ends came to 12 bases. This CDR3 comprises 17 residues. Germline CDR1 KGHSH, CDR2 LQKENI. The CDR3 DNA follows: TGTGCCAGCTCACCACCTGACAGGAAGGGCTCTGGAAACACCATATATTTT. Translating gives CASSPPDRKGSGNTIYF.

The CDR3 DNA reads as TGTGCCAGCAGCCCGACAGGGCGGGGCTATGGCTACACCTTC. Its protein is CASSPTGRGYGYTF. The chain has TRBV5-6 and TRBJ1-2; TRBD1 agrees at 7 bases. The CDR3 loop spans 14 amino acids. J gave up 4 bases and V 4 bases, and 7 bases lay outside the gene matches. CDR1 is SGHDT and CDR2 is YYEEEE in the germline V gene.

Only one count was recorded for this clone. This chain uses TRBV20-1 with TRBJ2-1, with D perhaps matching TRBD2 (6 bases). Trimming shortened V by 2 bases and J by 9 bases, and 8 bases separated the two germline ends. This CDR3 has 11 amino acids. CDR1 and CDR2 (germline): DFQATT, SNEGSKA (reference sequence). As DNA, the CDR3 is TGCAGTGCTAGAAACGGGGGTGAGCAGTTCTTC. Its protein product is CSARNGGEQFF.

This clone came up a few times. The V call is TRBV5-1, the J call TRBJ2-7; no reliable D call. From germline, CDR1 is SGHRS and CDR2 YFSETQ. The CDR3 runs to 15 residues. V lost 7 bases and J 1 base, leaving 18 bases between the germline ends. The CDR3 is CASSLGRMVSYEQYF. The CDR3 DNA is TGCGCCAGCTCACTCGGCAGGATGGTATCCTACGAGCAGTACTTC.

The chain links TRBV6-5 to TRBJ2-7; 9 nucleotides agree with TRBD1. V lost 5 bases, J lost 4 bases, and 6 bases stayed unmatched. The CDR3 totals 14 residues. The germline V gene has CDR1 MNHEY and CDR2 SVGAGI. CDR3 bases: TGTGCCAGCAGTGGGGGACAGGGAGGTTACGAGCAGTACTTC. This sequence encodes CASSGGQGGYEQYF.

CDR3 protein: CASSLDPNQPQHF. CDR3 nucleotides: TGTGCCAGCAGCTTAGATCCGAATCAGCCCCAGCATTTT. V and J are TRBV7-2 and TRBJ1-5, with unresolved D. The CDR3 runs to 13 residues. The germline V gene encodes CDR1 SGHTA and CDR2 FQGNSA. Between the trimmed V and J ends, which lost 1 base and 4 bases, there was a span of 5 bases.

The V and J genes are TRBV19 and TRBJ1-5; D may be TRBD1 (6 bases). The CDR3 has 16 amino acids. V gave up 9 bases and J gave up 0 bases, with 18 bases separating them. Per the germline V gene, CDR1 is LNHDA and CDR2 is SQIVND (reference sequence). Here the CDR3 DNA reads TGTGCCAGGGGCTGGGGGGGCCTCAATAGCAATCAGCCCCAGCATTTT. This codes for CARGWGGLNSNQPQHF.

The chain has TRBV18 and TRBJ2-5, with TRBD2 identical over 10 bases. V lost 2 bases and J lost 1; bases outside the gene matches: 7. Germline V gene lookup returns CDR1 KGHSH and CDR2 LQKENI. The CDR3 extends over 17 amino acids. CDR3: CASSPSASGGTQETQYF. In DNA, the CDR3 is TGTGCCAGCTCACCATCGGCTAGCGGGGGAACCCAAGAGACCCAGTACTTC.

The chain links TRBV7-9 to TRBJ2-3, with TRBD2 as a possible D gene (5 bases). Trimming cost V 5 bases and J 2 bases, with 23 bases left between them. This CDR3 is built from 18 residues. CDR1 is SEHNR and CDR2 is FQNEAQ in the germline V gene (reference sequence). CDR3 nucleotides: TGTGCCAGCAGCCCCGAGGGAGTAGCGCGAGTACTCACAGATACGCAGTATTTT. As protein: CASSPEGVARVLTDTQYF.

This chain joins TRBV5-1 and TRBJ2-7; 7 bases line up with TRBD1. The CDR3 consists of 17 residues. V shed 4 bases, J shed 2 bases, and the junction held 15 bases outside the gene matches. Germline V lookup: CDR1 SGHRS, CDR2 YFSETQ. In DNA form, the CDR3 reads TGCGCCAGCAGCCCATACCCGGGGACAGAAAACACCTACGAGCAGTACTTC. Amino acids: CASSPYPGTENTYEQYF.

The CDR3 nucleotides are TGTGCCAGCTCACCACGCGGGATTAGCACAGATACGCAGTATTTT. Its translation is CASSPRGISTDTQYF. The chain combines TRBV18 with TRBJ2-3, with a possible D match to TRBD2 (6 bases). This CDR3 spans 15 amino acids. Trimming shortened V by 1 base and J by 0 bases, and 8 bases separated the two germline ends. In germline, CDR1 is KGHSH, CDR2 LQKENI.